This entry lists 21 T cell receptor beta chains sequenced from one sample in a study of PD-L1 blockade in urothelial cancer. The assay was immunoSEQ multiplex PCR, and TCRdb's table has in-frame clones only and misses some. Of around 100,000 clones listed, approximately 91% are singletons. The sequences come from PBMCs, collected around atezolizumab (anti-PD-L1) treatment. The receptors were gathered from a woman of 80 years or more with urothelial cancer.

This chain joins TRBV5-4 and TRBJ2-6; perhaps TRBD1 as D (6 bases). The germline gives CDR1 SGHNT, CDR2 YYREEE (reference sequence). The germline V and J ends were trimmed by 4 bases and 0 bases, with 11 bases remaining between them. CDR3 length: 16 amino acids. As DNA, the CDR3 is TGTGCCAGCAGCGTGCAGACAGGCTCTGGGGCCAACGTCCTGACTTTC. The encoded protein is CASSVQTGSGANVLTF.

This chain connects TRBV9 to TRBJ2-2, with TRBD2 as a possible D gene (5 bases). The CDR3 is 14 residues long. V dropped 4 bases and J dropped 4 bases, with 11 bases sitting between them. Germline assignment: CDR1 SGDLS and CDR2 YYNGEE. CDR3 in amino acids: CASSPREGTGELFF. As DNA, the CDR3 is TGTGCCAGCAGCCCCCGAGAGGGCACCGGGGAGCTGTTTTTT.

About this clone: The same CDR3 can be traced to other DNA sequences in this sample. The V gene is TRBV27, the J gene TRBJ1-1; tentatively, D is TRBD1 (6 bases). Germline lookup yields CDR1 MNHEY and CDR2 SMNVEV (reference sequence). Trimming removed 5 bases at V and 1 base at J, with 8 bases between. This CDR3 contains 13 residues. CDR3 sequence (DNA): TGTGCCAGCAGTCTGACAGGGAACACTGAAGCTTTCTTT. This gives the protein CASSLTGNTEAFF.

Only a few counts were recorded for this clone. The chain recombines TRBV19 with TRBJ2-7; D uncertain. The V gene's germline CDR1 is LNHDA and CDR2 SQIVND (reference sequence). The V end lost 5 bases, the J end lost 3 bases, and 8 bases lay between the germline ends. The length of the CDR3 is 12 residues. The DNA for the CDR3 is TGTGCCAGTAGTGGGCAGCTCTACGAGCAGTACTTC. It codes for CASSGQLYEQYF.

V and J are TRBV2 and TRBJ1-5, with 9 positions matching TRBD1. J gave up 4 bases and V 6 bases, and 4 bases lay outside the gene matches. CDR1 and CDR2 from the germline V gene are SNHLY and FYNNEI. This CDR3 spans 14 amino acids. CDR3: CASRGQGTNQPQHF. In DNA, the CDR3 is TGTGCCAGCAGGGGACAGGGAACAAATCAGCCCCAGCATTTT.

This chain connects TRBV28 to TRBJ1-5; D is unresolved. CDR3 length: 14 amino acids. The germline CDR1 and CDR2 sequences are MDHEN and SYDVKM. V lost 1 base, J lost 7 bases, and 11 bases lay in between. As DNA, the CDR3 is TGTGCCAGCAGTTTATCCGATAGATCCCAGCCCCAGCATTTT. Encoded protein: CASSLSDRSQPQHF.

As to this clone: One end of the junction fails to match germline, which may point to a read error. The chain uses TRBV30 and TRBJ1-3; D gene ambiguous. Germline assignment: CDR1 GTSNPN and CDR2 SVGIG (reference sequence). The CDR3 is 11 residues long. The CDR3 is CASFSGNTIYF. The CDR3 DNA reads as TGCGCCAGCTTCTCTGGAAACACCATATATTTT.

This rearrangement joins TRBV10-1 to TRBJ1-5; maybe TRBD1 (5 bases). Per the germline V gene, CDR1 is WNHNN and CDR2 is SYGVQD (reference sequence). The length of the CDR3 is 14 residues. Trimming left V 5 bases short and J 6 bases short, with 14 bases between. For the CDR3, the DNA is TGCGCCAGCAGTCCTGGAGTGGGGGGTCAGCCCCAGCATTTT. Encoded protein: CASSPGVGGQPQHF.

This clone has a single count. The rearrangement uses TRBV4-2 and TRBJ2-1, with TRBD2 identical over 8 bases. The CDR3 runs 16 residues. Unmatched junction bases numbered 9, after V lost 1 base and J lost 7 bases. Germline V gives CDR1 LGHNA, CDR2 YNFKEQ. The CDR3 loop reads CASSQAALAGRNEQFF. CDR3 coding DNA: TGTGCCAGCAGCCAAGCCGCCCTAGCGGGCCGTAATGAGCAGTTCTTC.

This chain uses TRBV29-1 with TRBJ2-7; D uncertain. The V end lost 5 bases, the J end lost 2 bases, and 10 bases lay between the germline ends. The CDR3 runs to 12 residues. Looked up from germline, CDR1 is SQVTM and CDR2 is ANQGSEA. The CDR3 DNA reads TGCAGCGTTCTCCGCGGAACCTACGAGCAGTACTTC. Protein: CSVLRGTYEQYF.

The V and J genes are TRBV5-1 and TRBJ2-3, with a possible D match to TRBD2 (6 bases). The V gene lost 3 bases and the J gene lost 9 bases, with 23 bases spanning the gap. The CDR3 runs 16 residues. Germline CDR1 is SGHRS and CDR2 is YFSETQ. DNA for the CDR3: TGCGCCAGCAGCTCGCCCCGACTTCGAGCGGGTTGGACGCAGTATTTT. It encodes CASSSPRLRAGWTQYF.

CDR3 region: CASSLIASGRPPQETQYF. The DNA for the CDR3 is TGTGCCAGCAGCTTAATCGCTAGCGGGAGACCCCCACAAGAGACCCAGTACTTC. The chain is built from TRBV7-9 and TRBJ2-5; 10 bases align to TRBD2. The germline gives CDR1 SEHNR, CDR2 FQNEAQ (reference sequence). The CDR3 sequence is 18 residues long. Trimming at V came to 2 bases and at J to 2 bases, leaving 11 bases not matched to a gene.

The genes are TRBV14 and TRBJ2-3; 9 bases map to TRBD2. The CDR3 has 17 amino acids. J gave up 2 bases and V 2 bases, and 8 bases lay outside the gene matches. Germline V gene data show CDR1 as SGHDN and CDR2 as FVKESK. CDR3 sequence reads: CASSQLLAGPPTDTQYF. As DNA, the CDR3 is TGTGCCAGCAGCCAACTACTAGCGGGCCCCCCCACAGATACGCAGTATTTT.

The rearrangement uses TRBV9 and TRBJ2-1; D not resolved. V was pared by 4 bases and J by 7 bases, with 15 bases between. The germline CDR1 and CDR2 sequences are SGDLS and YYNGEE. The CDR3 sequence is 14 residues long. In nucleotides, the CDR3 is TGTGCCAGCAGCAAAACGAGCCAGGCGAATGAGCAGTTCTTC. It yields the protein CASSKTSQANEQFF.

V and J are TRBV6-1 and TRBJ2-3; TRBD2 matches at 9 bases. The germline gives CDR1 MNHNS, CDR2 SASEGT. The trim removed 1 base at V and 5 bases at J, leaving 7 bases unmatched. The CDR3 totals 16 residues. The CDR3 DNA follows: TGTGCCAGCAGTGAAGGGGCGGGAGGGCCGGTAGATACGCAGTATTTT. It translates to CASSEGAGGPVDTQYF.

The chain joins TRBV7-9 to TRBJ1-5, with a tentative D call TRBD1 (5 bases). Germline assignment: CDR1 SEHNR and CDR2 FQNEAQ (reference sequence). Trimming left V 5 bases short and J 2 bases short, with 10 bases between. This CDR3 comprises 14 residues. The CDR3 DNA sequence: TGTGCCAGCAGCAGGGGCGAGGGCAATCAGCCCCAGCATTTT. Its protein product is CASSRGEGNQPQHF.

This clone was found once. The chain carries TRBV7-8 and TRBJ2-1; possible D gene TRBD2, 5 bases. This CDR3 has 17 amino acids. CDR1 is SGHVS, CDR2 FQNEAQ, per germline. Between the trimmed V and J ends, which lost 5 bases and 0 bases, there was a span of 17 bases. This chain's CDR3 is CASSPMGVGSSYNEQFF. For the CDR3, the DNA is TGTGCCAGCAGCCCAATGGGAGTGGGCAGCTCCTACAATGAGCAGTTCTTC.

The V call is TRBV9, the J call TRBJ1-1; the D is unclear. CDR1 and CDR2 from the germline V gene are SGDLS and YYNGEE. V lost 2 bases and J lost 5, with 10 bases in between. CDR3 size: 13 residues. This chain's CDR3 is CASSVSIGTEAFF. As DNA, the CDR3 is TGTGCCAGCAGCGTCAGTATCGGGACTGAAGCTTTCTTT.

The chain has TRBV6-1 and TRBJ1-3; no definite D call. The CDR3 covers 14 residues. Germline V gene sequence: CDR1 MNHNS, CDR2 SASEGT. With 4 bases removed from V and 1 base from J, the gap between germline ends came to 8 bases. CDR3 amino acids: CASSGGDSGNTIYF. CDR3 DNA sequence: TGTGCCAGCAGTGGAGGAGATTCTGGAAACACCATATATTTT.

The V call is TRBV19, the J call TRBJ1-5; a weak D match, TRBD1 (5 bases). The CDR3 extends over 15 amino acids. In germline, CDR1 is LNHDA, CDR2 SQIVND (reference sequence). V lost 4 bases and J lost 7, with 17 bases in between. The CDR3 region is CASSTLGGMSQPQHF. CDR3 sequence (DNA): TGTGCCAGTAGTACCTTGGGGGGGATGAGCCAGCCCCAGCATTTT. Complete variable domain (other parts from reference TRBV19 and TRBJ1-5): DGGITQSPKYLFRKEGQNVTLSCEQNLNHDAMYWYRQDPGQGLRLIYYSQIVNDFQKGDIAEGYSVSREKKESFPLTVTSAQKNPTAFYLCASSTLGGMSQPQHFGDGTRLSIL.

This clone was recorded a few times. The chain joins TRBV14 to TRBJ2-2; 9 positions agree with TRBD2. Trimming took 1 base from V and 4 from J; bases not matched to a gene: 7. Germline CDR1 and CDR2: SGHDN and FVKESK. The CDR3 length is 17 residues. CDR3 sequence reads: CASSQVVTREGTGELFF. The CDR3 DNA is TGTGCCAGCAGCCAAGTGGTGACGCGGGAGGGCACCGGGGAGCTGTTTTTT.